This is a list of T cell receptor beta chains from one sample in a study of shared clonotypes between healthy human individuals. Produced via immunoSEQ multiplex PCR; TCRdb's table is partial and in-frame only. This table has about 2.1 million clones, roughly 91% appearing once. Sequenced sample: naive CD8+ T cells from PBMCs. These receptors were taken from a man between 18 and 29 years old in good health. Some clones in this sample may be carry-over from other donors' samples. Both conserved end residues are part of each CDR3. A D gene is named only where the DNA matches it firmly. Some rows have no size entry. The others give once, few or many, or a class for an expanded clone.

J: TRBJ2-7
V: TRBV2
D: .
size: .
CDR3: CASIGGPFRGYEQYF
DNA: TGTGCCAGCATTGGGGGGCCTTTTAGAGGCTACGAGCAGTACTTC

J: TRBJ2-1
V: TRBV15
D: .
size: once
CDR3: CATGAWADIDNEQFF
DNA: TGTGCCACCGGGGCATGGGCGGATATCGACAATGAGCAGTTCTTC

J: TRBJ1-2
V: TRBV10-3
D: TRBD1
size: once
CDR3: CAISGDRFRYGYTF
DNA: TGTGCCATCAGTGGGGACAGGTTTAGGTATGGCTACACCTTC

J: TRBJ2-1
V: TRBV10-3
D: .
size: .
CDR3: CAISESKDPHGDEQFF
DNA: TGTGCCATCAGTGAGTCGAAGGACCCCCATGGGGATGAGCAGTTCTTC

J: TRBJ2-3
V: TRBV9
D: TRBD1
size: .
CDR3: CASSATGGWTDTQYF
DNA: TGTGCCAGCAGCGCGACAGGGGGCTGGACAGATACGCAGTATTTT

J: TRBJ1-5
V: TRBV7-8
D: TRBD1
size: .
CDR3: CASSYLGTASNQPQHF
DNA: TGTGCCAGCAGCTACCTTGGGACAGCAAGCAATCAGCCCCAGCATTTT

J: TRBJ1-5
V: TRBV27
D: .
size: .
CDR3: CASSLLPSGGNQPQHF
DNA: TGTGCCAGCAGTTTACTCCCCTCGGGGGGCAATCAGCCCCAGCATTTT

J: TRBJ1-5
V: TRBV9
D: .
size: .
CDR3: CASSVGMGQGQPQHF
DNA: TGTGCCAGCAGCGTAGGAATGGGGCAGGGTCAGCCCCAGCATTTT

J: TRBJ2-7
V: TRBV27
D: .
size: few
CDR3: CASSHGSTYEQYF
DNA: TGTGCCAGCAGTCATGGATCCACCTACGAGCAGTACTTC

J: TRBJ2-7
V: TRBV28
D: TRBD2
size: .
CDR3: CASSSYPSGSPYEQYF
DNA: TGTGCCAGCAGTTCCTACCCCAGCGGGAGCCCCTACGAGCAGTACTTC

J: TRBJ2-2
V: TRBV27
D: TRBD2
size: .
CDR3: CASSLYWRRTSSANTGELFF
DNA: TGTGCCAGCAGTTTGTATTGGAGAAGGACTAGCAGCGCGAACACCGGGGAGCTGTTTTTT

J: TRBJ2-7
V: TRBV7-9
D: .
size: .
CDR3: CASSPEGPSDEQYF
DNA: TGTGCCAGCAGCCCGGAGGGACCCAGCGACGAGCAGTACTTC

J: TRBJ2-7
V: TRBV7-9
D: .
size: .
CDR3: CASSLSEWEQYF
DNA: TGTGCCAGCAGCTTATCTGAATGGGAGCAGTACTTC

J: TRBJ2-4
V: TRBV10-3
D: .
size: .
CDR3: CAISESGTTLAKNIQYF
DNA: TGTGCCATCAGTGAGTCTGGGACAACTCTAGCCAAAAACATTCAGTACTTC

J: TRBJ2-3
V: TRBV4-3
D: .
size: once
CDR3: CASSQGPGGEMSTDTQYF
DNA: TGCGCCAGCAGCCAGGGCCCCGGCGGGGAAATGAGCACAGATACGCAGTATTTT

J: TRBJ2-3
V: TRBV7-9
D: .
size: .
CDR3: CASSLEAGFMDTQYF
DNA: TGTGCCAGCAGCTTAGAGGCAGGGTTTATGGATACGCAGTATTTT

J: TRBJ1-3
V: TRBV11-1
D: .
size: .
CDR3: CASSWSSGNTIYF
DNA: TGTGCCAGCAGCTGGAGCTCTGGAAACACCATATATTTT

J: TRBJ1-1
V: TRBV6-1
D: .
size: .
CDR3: CASSEFGRNEAFF
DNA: TGTGCCAGCAGTGAATTCGGGAGAAATGAAGCTTTCTTT

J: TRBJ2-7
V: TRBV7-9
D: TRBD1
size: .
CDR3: CASDGDRGPYEQYF
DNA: TGTGCCAGCGACGGGGACAGGGGACCCTACGAGCAGTACTTC

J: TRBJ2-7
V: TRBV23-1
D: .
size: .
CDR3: CASSQEAGRGNEQYF
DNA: TGCGCCAGCAGTCAAGAGGCGGGAAGAGGGAACGAGCAGTACTTC

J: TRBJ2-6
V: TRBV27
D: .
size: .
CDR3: CASSPRTGANVLTF
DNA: TGTGCCAGCAGTCCCCGTACTGGGGCCAACGTCCTGACTTTC

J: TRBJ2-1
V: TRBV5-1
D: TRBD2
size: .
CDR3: CASSLDISGSRINEQFF
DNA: TGCGCCAGCAGCTTGGATATCAGCGGGAGTAGAATAAATGAGCAGTTCTTC

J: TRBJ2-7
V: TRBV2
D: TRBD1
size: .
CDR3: CASSEPDRYEQYF
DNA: TGTGCCAGCAGTGAGCCGGACAGGTACGAGCAGTACTTC

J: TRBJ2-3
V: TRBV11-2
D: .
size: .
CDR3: CASNPGGGSDTQYF
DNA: TGTGCCAGCAACCCTGGGGGGGGCTCAGATACGCAGTATTTT

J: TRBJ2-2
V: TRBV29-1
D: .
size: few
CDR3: CSVEDSPGELFF
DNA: TGCAGCGTTGAAGACAGCCCGGGGGAGCTGTTTTTT

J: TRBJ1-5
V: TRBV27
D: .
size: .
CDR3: CASSSSAGPAFQPQHF
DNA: TGTGCCAGCAGTTCATCCGCCGGGCCAGCTTTCCAGCCCCAGCATTTT

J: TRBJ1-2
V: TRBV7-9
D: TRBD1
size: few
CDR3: CASSATPPGQDPSGYTF
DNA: TGTGCCAGCAGCGCCACACCCCCGGGACAGGACCCCTCAGGCTACACCTTC

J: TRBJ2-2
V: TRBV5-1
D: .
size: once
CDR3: CASSLIASANTGELFF
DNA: TGCGCCAGCAGCTTGATCGCTAGCGCGAACACCGGGGAGCTGTTTTTT

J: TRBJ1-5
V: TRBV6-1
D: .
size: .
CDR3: CASSEASRVGNQPQHF
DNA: TGTGCCAGCAGTGAAGCGTCACGGGTCGGCAATCAGCCCCAGCATTTT

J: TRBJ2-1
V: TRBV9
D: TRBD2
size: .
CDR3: CASSVGGTHEQFF
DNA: TGTGCCAGCAGCGTCGGGGGGACCCATGAGCAGTTCTTC

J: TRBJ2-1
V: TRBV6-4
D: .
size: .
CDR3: CASSRAVAGYNEQFF
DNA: TGTGCCAGCAGTCGGGCCGTTGCCGGCTACAATGAGCAGTTCTTC

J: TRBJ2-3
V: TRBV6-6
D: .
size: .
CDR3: CASSPGGDTQYF
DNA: TGTGCCAGCAGTCCTGGGGGGGATACGCAGTATTTT

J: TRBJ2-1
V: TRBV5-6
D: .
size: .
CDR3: CASSSFGSAQFF
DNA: TGTGCCAGCAGCTCCTTTGGGTCTGCGCAGTTCTTC

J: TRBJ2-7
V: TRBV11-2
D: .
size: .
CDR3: CASSLDPGTYEQYF
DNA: TGTGCCAGCAGCTTAGATCCGGGCACCTACGAGCAGTACTTC

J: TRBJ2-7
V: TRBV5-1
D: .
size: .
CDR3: CASSLLGSEQYF
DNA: TGCGCCAGCAGCTTGTTGGGTTCCGAGCAGTACTTC

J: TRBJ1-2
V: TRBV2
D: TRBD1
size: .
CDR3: CASSEARQGPYGYTF
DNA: TGTGCCAGCAGTGAAGCTAGACAGGGGCCCTATGGCTACACCTTC

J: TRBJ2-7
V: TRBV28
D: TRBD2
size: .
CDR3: CASSLAGGTYEQYF
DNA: TGTGCCAGCAGTTTGGCGGGAGGAACCTACGAGCAGTACTTC

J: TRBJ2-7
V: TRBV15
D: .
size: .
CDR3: CATSMGGYEQYF
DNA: TGTGCCACCAGCATGGGGGGCTACGAGCAGTACTTC

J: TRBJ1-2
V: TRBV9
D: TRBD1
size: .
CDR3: CASSLEGQTPLYGYTF
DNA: TGTGCCAGCAGCTTAGAGGGACAGACCCCACTCTATGGCTACACCTTC

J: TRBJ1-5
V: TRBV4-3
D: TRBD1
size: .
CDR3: CASSPPDRADQPQHF
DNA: TGCGCCAGCAGCCCCCCGGACAGGGCTGATCAGCCCCAGCATTTT

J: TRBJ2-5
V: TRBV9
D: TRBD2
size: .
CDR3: CASSATSGKETQYF
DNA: TGTGCCAGCAGCGCAACTAGCGGGAAAGAGACCCAGTACTTC